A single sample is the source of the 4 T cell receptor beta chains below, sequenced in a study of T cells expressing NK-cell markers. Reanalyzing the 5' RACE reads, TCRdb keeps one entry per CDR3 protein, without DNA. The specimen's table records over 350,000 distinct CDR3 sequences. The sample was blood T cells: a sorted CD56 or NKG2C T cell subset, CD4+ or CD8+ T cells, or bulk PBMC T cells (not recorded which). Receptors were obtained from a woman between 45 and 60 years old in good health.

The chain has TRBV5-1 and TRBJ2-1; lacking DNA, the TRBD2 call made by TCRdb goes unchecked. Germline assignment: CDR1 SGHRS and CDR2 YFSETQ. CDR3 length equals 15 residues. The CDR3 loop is CASSMGTSGYNEQFF.

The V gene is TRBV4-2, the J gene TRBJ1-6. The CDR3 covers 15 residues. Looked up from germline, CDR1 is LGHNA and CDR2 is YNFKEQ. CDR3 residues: CASSQFEQSNSPLHF.

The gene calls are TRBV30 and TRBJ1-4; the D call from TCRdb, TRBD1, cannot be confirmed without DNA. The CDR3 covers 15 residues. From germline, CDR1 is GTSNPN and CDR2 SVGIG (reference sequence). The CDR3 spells CASRGGLRLNEKLFF.

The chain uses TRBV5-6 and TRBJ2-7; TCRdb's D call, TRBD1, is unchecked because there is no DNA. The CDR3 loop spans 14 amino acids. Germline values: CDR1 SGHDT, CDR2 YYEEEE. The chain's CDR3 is CASSRGTGYYEQYF. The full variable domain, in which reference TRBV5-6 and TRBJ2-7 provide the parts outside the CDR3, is DAGVTQSPTHLIKTRGQQVTLRCSPKSGHDTVSWYQQALGQGPQFIFQYYEEEERQRGNFPDRFSGHQFPNYSSELNVNALLLGDSALYLCASSRGTGYYEQYFGPGTRLTVT.